Here is one T cell receptor (beta chain) with its context. Its specificity is not known. A read error may account for a junction end that differs from germline. Total RNA amounting to roughly 450 ng was the source from which TCR beta cDNA was made with a constant-region primer. Modified slightly, ARM-PCR produced TCR beta libraries over three nested multiplex PCR rounds. Primers for the first two PCR rounds were TRBV1-TRBV30 forward primers and a C-beta reverse primer (around 10 cycles per round). TCRdb recomputed calls from the multiplex PCR reads with MiXCR, one row per CDR3 protein. The sample has tens of thousands of distinct CDR3 sequences; around 70% are singletons. The data were taken from a study of tumor-infiltrating lymphocytes in primary liver carcinoma. Study observations and caveats: Tumor top-250-clone fractions significantly exceeded those of blood (p = 0.039). A fraction of only about 7.5-24% of top clones appeared in all five tumor regions.

Germline V lookup: CDR1 SSHAT, CDR2 FNYEAQ (reference sequence). The CDR3 runs 13 residues. Total RNA and DNA came together from roughly 20-30 mg of bulk tissue without cell sorting. There were over 85% viable tumor cells in every single sample of tumor. The sequence came from a man aged 35 to 55 with primary liver carcinoma and hepatitis B virus infection. The sequenced material came from liver tumor tissue from sampling region 1. This sample's subset: tumor region T1, superior pole. This chain uses TRBV7-7 with TRBJ2-5, with D perhaps matching TRBD1 (5 bases). The CDR3 here is CASSFDSTETQYF. CDR3 in DNA: TGTGCTAGCAGCTTCGACAGTACCGAGACCCAGTACTTC. The variable domain in full, with the rest retrieved from reference TRBV7-7 and TRBJ2-5, is GAGVSQSPRYKVTKRGQDVTLRCDPISSHATLYWYQQALGQGPEFLTYFNYEAQPDKSGLPSDRFSAERPEGSISTLTIQRTEQRDSAMYRCASSFDSTETQYFGPGTRLLVL.